This TCR beta chain was retrieved from a study of T-cell reconstitution after alpha-beta-depleted transplantation in children. Regarding the study as a whole: For some patients, TCRbeta diversity was high at day 60 because of recipient T cells and thymic progenitors that survived. Roughly two months post-transplant, alpha-beta T cells reportedly originated from several hundred graft clones that had expanded. A year post-transplant, T-cell counts and diversity derived mostly from newly produced T cells.

Germline lookup yields CDR1 SGHAT and CDR2 FQNNGV. The CDR3 sequence is 15 residues long. V dropped 1 base and J dropped 4 bases, with 13 bases sitting between them. This clonotype was detected ten times or more. Its antigen is undetermined. Molecular barcoding with unique molecular identifiers was used for the TCRbeta library. TCRdb fed the PCR reads into MiXCR, producing one record per CDR3 protein. Here the sample spans roughly 300,000 distinct CDR3 sequences, roughly 10% being singletons. Here the sequenced sample was peripheral blood, taken 180 days after TCRalphabeta/CD19-depleted stem cell transplant. The receptor comes from a male patient between 2 and 9 years old who had a stem cell transplant for chronic granulomatous disease, so the T cells may come from the graft donor. This chain uses TRBV11-2 with TRBJ2-5; D is unclear. Here the CDR3 reads CASSLGGMKGETQYF. DNA of the CDR3: TGTGCCAGCAGCTTAGGGGGAATGAAGGGAGAGACCCAGTACTTC.